Listed here are 22 T cell receptor beta chains from one sample, sequenced in a study of T cell clonality in common variable immunodeficiency. Assay: immunoSEQ multiplex PCR; the TCRdb copy retains only in-frame clones and omits some. The sample presents 55,000 or so clones, none singletons. The source material was peripheral blood mononuclear cells. The receptors were gathered from a person between 18 and 70 years old in good health.

The sample holds many counts of this clone. CDR3 loop: CASSLQGPNTGELFF. CDR3 bases read: TGTGCCAGCAGCTTACAGGGCCCGAACACCGGGGAG. The chain recombines TRBV11-2 with TRBJ2-2, with a tentative D call TRBD1 (5 bases). The read halts 3 residues ahead of the CDR3 end, with the missing end drawn from the germline J gene. Trimming left V 2 bases short and J 0 bases short, with 7 bases between. Germline V lookup: CDR1 SGHAT, CDR2 FQNNGV. The CDR3 consists of 15 residues.

This clone has a count of ten or more. The read terminates 3 residues before the CDR3 end, so the remaining end is supplied by the germline J gene. The chain joins TRBV19 to TRBJ1-2, with 8 bases identical to TRBD1. The germline V gene has CDR1 LNHDA and CDR2 SQIVND (reference sequence). Trimming cost V 4 bases and J 4 bases; bases outside gene matches: 8. CDR3 length equals 15 residues. The CDR3 loop reads CASSRVTGAGYGYTF. The sequenced part of the CDR3 DNA is TGTGCCAGTAGTAGGGTGACAGGGGCTGGCTATGGC.

In its sample, this clone was seen many times. The read falls 3 residues short of the CDR3 end, and the missing part is taken from the germline J gene. This chain joins TRBV7-2 and TRBJ1-4; 9 bases align to TRBD1. Germline CDR1 is SGHTA and CDR2 is FQGNSA. CDR3 length equals 15 residues. J lost 6 bases, V lost 2 bases, and 4 bases had no gene match. CDR3 loop: CASSLRDRDHEKLFF. The sequenced part of the CDR3 DNA is TGTGCCAGCAGCTTAAGGGACAGGGACCATGAAAAA.

This clone showed up many times. The CDR3 end is not reached by the read, which stops 3 residues before it; the germline J gene fills it in. V is TRBV5-1 and J is TRBJ1-2; D is uncertain. V was trimmed by 4 bases and J by 4 bases, leaving 8 bases between them. This CDR3 has 12 amino acids. Germline V gene data show CDR1 as SGHRS and CDR2 as YFSETQ. Here the CDR3 reads CASSLASYGYTF. The sequenced CDR3 bases are TGCGCCAGCAGCCTGGCCTCCTATGGC.

This clone is termed medium-sized (0.01 to 0.1%). The sample has other DNA sequences that encode this CDR3 too. The CDR3 loop reads CASSLAGVLVLTF. Incomplete CDR3 DNA: TGTGCCAGCAGCTTGGCCGGGGTCCTGGTC. The V gene is TRBV5-4, the J gene TRBJ2-6; D possibly corresponds to TRBD2 (5 bases). The sequence runs out 3 residues before the end of the CDR3; the remainder is reconstructed from the germline J gene. Germline CDR1 SGHNT, CDR2 YYREEE (reference sequence). The CDR3 is made up of 13 amino acids.

There are many counts of this clone. The read ends 3 residues shy of where the CDR3 ends; the end is completed using the germline J gene. This chain connects TRBV10-3 to TRBJ1-1; no clear D. Germline CDR1 is ENHRY and CDR2 is SYGVKD. The V end lost 7 bases, the J end lost 3 bases, and 12 bases lay between the germline ends. CDR3 size: 13 residues. CDR3: CAITTERDTEAFF. CDR3 bases read: TGTGCCATCACCACAGAGCGGGACACTGAA.

This clone was picked up many times. The CDR3 end lies 3 residues beyond the end of the read and is filled in from the germline J gene. This chain links TRBV5-1 with TRBJ1-1; D not certain. The length of the CDR3 is 11 residues. Trimming pared 4 bases from V and 3 bases from J, leaving 4 bases between. Germline CDR1 SGHRS, CDR2 YFSETQ. The sequenced CDR3 bases are TGCGCCAGCAGCGAGGACACTGAA. Protein product: CASSEDTE. The entire CDR3 reads CASSEDTEAFF.

In this sample, this clone turned up many times. The read comes to an end 3 residues before the CDR3 does, leaving the germline J gene to fill in the end. V and J are TRBV30 and TRBJ2-1, with 11 bases fitting TRBD2. CDR1 and CDR2 (germline): GTSNPN, SVGIG (reference sequence). The CDR3 consists of 15 residues. J lost 4 bases, V lost 2 bases, and 4 bases had no gene match. CDR3 DNA, as far as it was read: TGTGCCTGGAGTCTAGCGGGAGGAGGTTACAATGAG. It encodes CAWSLAGGGYNE. The complete CDR3 protein is CAWSLAGGGYNEQFF.

The sample holds many counts of this clone. The read terminates 3 residues ahead of where the CDR3 ends, so the germline J gene completes it. V is TRBV6-2 or TRBV6-3 and J is TRBJ2-1; TRBD2 is a possible D gene (5 bases). The CDR3 length is 12 residues. CDR1 and CDR2 from the germline V gene are MNHEY and SVGEGT. Trimming took 10 bases from V and 7 from J, leaving 14 bases between them. CDR3: CAISSGINEQFF. The CDR3 bases that were read are TGTGCCATCTCTTCGGGGATAAATGAG.

This clone was observed many times. The read gets to within 3 residues of the CDR3 end, and the germline J gene fills in the rest. V gene TRBV20-1 combines with J gene TRBJ1-4; 8 nucleotides match TRBD1. The J segment lost 3 bases and the V segment lost 6 bases, leaving 9 bases of the junction unmatched. The CDR3 contains 15 residues. Per germline, CDR1 DFQATT and CDR2 SNEGSKA (reference sequence). The CDR3 loop reads CSAPSGTGANEKLFF. The sequenced CDR3 bases are TGCAGTGCGCCGTCCGGGACAGGTGCTAATGAAAAA.

This clone was seen at least ten times. At one of its ends the junction is not consistent with the germline gene, which may arise from a read error. The read gets to within 3 residues of the CDR3 end, and the germline J gene fills in the rest. The chain is built from TRBV4-2 and TRBJ2-3, with 8 bases identical to TRBD2. The CDR3 consists of 15 residues. The germline gives CDR1 LGHNA, CDR2 YNFKEQ. The sequenced part of the CDR3 DNA is TGCGCCAGCAGCCCCTCGGGGGGGGTGGCAGATACG. Translated: CASSPSGGVADT. The whole CDR3 protein reads CASSPSGGVADTQYF.

This clone was detected many times. The read terminates 3 residues ahead of where the CDR3 ends, so the germline J gene completes it. V usage is TRBV19 and J usage is TRBJ2-7; 7 nucleotides match TRBD1. V was pared by 0 bases and J by 1 base, with 3 bases of the junction left unmatched. Germline CDR1 reads LNHDA; CDR2 reads SQIVND (reference sequence). The CDR3 length is 15 residues. The CDR3: CASSIDRGTSYEQYF. CDR3 DNA (partial): TGTGCCAGTAGTATAGACAGGGGGACGTCCTACGAG.

This clone was seen many times. The CDR3 spells CSAGTSGPETQYF. The CDR3 DNA, read in part, is TGCAGCGCTGGGACTAGCGGGCCAGAGACC. The chain carries TRBV29-1 and TRBJ2-5, with TRBD2 identical over 12 bases. Read sequence stops 3 residues before the CDR3 end, and the germline J gene provides the missing end. J was trimmed by 4 bases and V by 7 bases; bases with no gene match: 4. The length of the CDR3 is 13 residues. The V gene's germline CDR1 is SQVTM and CDR2 ANQGSEA.

This clone was seen ten or more times. Coverage ceases 3 residues before the CDR3 finishes, and the germline J gene fills in the end. This chain links TRBV19 with TRBJ2-5, with TRBD2 identical over 7 bases. The ends lost 5 bases at V and 1 base at J; junction bases unmatched: 4. The CDR3 runs 14 residues. Germline V CDR1 and CDR2: LNHDA, SQIVND (reference sequence). CDR3 protein: CASSWTGGQETQYF. The covered CDR3 bases are TGTGCCAGTAGTTGGACGGGGGGCCAAGAGACC.

This clone was recorded a few times. The read halts 3 residues ahead of the CDR3 end, with the missing end drawn from the germline J gene. The chain carries TRBV19 and TRBJ2-4; D possibly corresponds to TRBD2 (6 bases). CDR1 LNHDA and CDR2 SQIVND come from the germline V gene (reference sequence). The CDR3 length is 15 residues. The part of the CDR3 DNA that was read is TGTGCCAGCTGTCAATCAACCGCCGGGGGTGATGGT. Translated, it gives CASCQSTAGGDG. The entire CDR3 is CASCQSTAGGDGQYF.

This clone was detected only a few times. The read halts 3 residues ahead of the CDR3 end, with the missing end drawn from the germline J gene. This chain uses TRBV19 with TRBJ2-7, with TRBD1 matching 11 bases. The junction had 8 bases not matched to a gene; V was cut back by 4 bases and J by 3 bases. This CDR3 has 16 amino acids. CDR1 and CDR2 from the germline V gene are LNHDA and SQIVND (reference sequence). CDR3 DNA (partial): TGTGCCAGTAGTACTCCCGAGGACAGGGGGCTCTACGAG. Residues: CASSTPEDRGLYE. The CDR3 reads in full as CASSTPEDRGLYEQYF.

This clone was picked up many times. The CDR3 extends 3 residues past the end of the read, so its final part is completed from the germline J gene. The chain carries TRBV19 and TRBJ1-5, with D perhaps matching TRBD1 (6 bases). Germline CDR1 LNHDA, CDR2 SQIVND (reference sequence). This CDR3 has 14 residues. Trimming took 4 bases from V and 4 from J, leaving 11 bases between them. The chain's CDR3 is CASSTTGLNQPQHF. The covered CDR3 bases are TGTGCCAGTAGTACCACAGGGTTAAATCAGCCC.

At least ten counts were recorded for this clone. The CDR3 sequence is CASSLTPQGDSPLHF. CDR3 DNA (partial): TGCGCCAGCAGCTTGACCCCCCAGGGGGATTCACCC. The rearrangement joins TRBV5-1 to TRBJ1-6; 7 nucleotides align to TRBD1. The CDR3 goes on 3 residues after the read ends, and that part is filled in from the germline J gene. CDR3 size: 15 residues. With V trimmed by 1 base and J by 8 bases, 6 bases remained unmatched. Germline V gives CDR1 SGHRS, CDR2 YFSETQ.

The table lists this clone with a few counts. Read sequence stops 3 residues before the CDR3 end, and the germline J gene provides the missing end. The rearrangement uses TRBV30 and TRBJ2-3, with 13 bases lining up with TRBD2. There are 13 residues in the CDR3. Germline V gene lookup returns CDR1 GTSNPN and CDR2 SVGIG (reference sequence). CDR3 amino acids: CASSGTSGMPQYF. Incomplete CDR3 DNA: TGTGCCTCTTCGGGGACTAGCGGGATGCCG.

Ten or more counts support this clone. The CDR3 end falls 3 residues outside the read, so it is completed with the germline J gene. This chain uses TRBV5-6 with TRBJ2-5, with D possibly being TRBD1 (5 bases). The CDR3 loop spans 15 amino acids. Germline V gives CDR1 SGHDT, CDR2 YYEEEE. Trimming cost V 1 base and J 2 bases, with 12 bases left between them. This chain's CDR3 is CASSLYDSPQETQYF. The sequenced CDR3 bases are TGTGCCAGCAGCTTGTATGACAGCCCTCAAGAGACC. The full variable domain, in which reference TRBV5-6 and TRBJ2-5 provide the parts outside the CDR3, is DAGVTQSPTHLIKTRGQQVTLRCSPKSGHDTVSWYQQALGQGPQFIFQYYEEEERQRGNFPDRFSGHQFPNYSSELNVNALLLGDSALYLCASSLYDSPQETQYFGPGTRLLVL.

This clone was seen more than once but under ten times. The read falls 3 residues short of the CDR3 end, and the missing part is taken from the germline J gene. The chain employs TRBV2 and TRBJ2-7; 8 bases line up with TRBD1. CDR1 and CDR2 (germline): SNHLY, FYNNEI. Germline trimming cut 5 bases from V and 6 bases from J; bases unmatched to any gene: 3. The CDR3 consists of 12 residues. This CDR3 reads CASSRDRGEQYF. The CDR3 DNA, read in part, is TGTGCCAGCAGTCGCGACAGGGGCGAG.

As for this clone: With the read ending 3 residues before the CDR3 end, the germline J gene is used to fill in that end. The sample has other DNA sequences that encode this CDR3 too. The chain recombines TRBV5-5 with TRBJ1-3; 7 nucleotides align to TRBD1. Germline CDR1 SGHKS, CDR2 YYEKEE (reference sequence). The V and J ends lost 3 bases and 0 bases, in that order; junction bases with no gene match: 0. CDR3 length equals 14 residues. Partial CDR3 DNA: TGTGCCAGCAGCTGGGACAGCTCTGGAAACACC. Amino acid sequence: CASSWDSSGNT. The full CDR3 sequence reads CASSWDSSGNTIYF. Drawing the rest from reference TRBV5-5 and TRBJ1-3, the complete variable domain is DAGVTQSPTHLIKTRGQQVTLRCSPISGHKSVSWYQQVLGQGPQFIFQYYEKEERGRGNFPDRFSARQFPNYSSELNVNALLLGDSALYLCASSWDSSGNTIYFGEGSWLTVV.